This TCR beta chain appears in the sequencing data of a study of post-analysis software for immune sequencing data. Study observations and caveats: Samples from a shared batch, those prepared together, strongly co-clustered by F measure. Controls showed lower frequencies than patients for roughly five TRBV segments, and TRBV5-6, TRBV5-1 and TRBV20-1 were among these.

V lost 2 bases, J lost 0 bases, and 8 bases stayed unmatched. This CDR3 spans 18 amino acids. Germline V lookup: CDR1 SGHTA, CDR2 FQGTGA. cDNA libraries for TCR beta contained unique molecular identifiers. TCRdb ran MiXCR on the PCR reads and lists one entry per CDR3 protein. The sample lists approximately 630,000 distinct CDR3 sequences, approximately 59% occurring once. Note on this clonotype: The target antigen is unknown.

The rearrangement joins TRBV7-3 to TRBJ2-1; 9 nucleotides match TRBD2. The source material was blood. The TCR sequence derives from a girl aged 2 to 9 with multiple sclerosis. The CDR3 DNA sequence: TGTGCCAGCAGCTTAGCGGGAGGGTCCCCCAGCTCCTACAATGAGCAGTTCTTC. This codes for CASSLAGGSPSSYNEQFF.